This TCR beta chain emerged from a study of shared clonotypes between healthy human individuals. As to this clone: No antigen is known for it. The same CDR3 can be traced to other DNA sequences in this sample.

V lost 6 bases to trimming and J lost 5 bases, with 10 bases between them. The CDR3 has 12 amino acids. From germline, CDR1 is MNHEY and CDR2 SVGAGI. Genomic DNA per cell subset filled all wells of several immunoSEQ plates. Clones were read by immunoSEQ multiplex PCR, and TCRdb kept only the in-frame ones, dropping some. The sample lists a few million clones, under 97% seen once, with roughly 0.13% in the top ten. Findings and limits, study-wide: Shared clonotypes across all four donors exceeded non-shared ones in generation probability.

The material sequenced was naive CD4+ T cells sorted from blood. Subset indicated: CD45RA+ positively selected. The chain has TRBV6-5 and TRBJ1-2, with D maybe TRBD1 (6 bases). The receptor was derived from a man aged 18 to 29 in good health. The CDR3 nucleotides read TGTGCCAGCAGACAGGGAGGGTATGGCTACACCTTC. Amino acids: CASRQGGYGYTF.